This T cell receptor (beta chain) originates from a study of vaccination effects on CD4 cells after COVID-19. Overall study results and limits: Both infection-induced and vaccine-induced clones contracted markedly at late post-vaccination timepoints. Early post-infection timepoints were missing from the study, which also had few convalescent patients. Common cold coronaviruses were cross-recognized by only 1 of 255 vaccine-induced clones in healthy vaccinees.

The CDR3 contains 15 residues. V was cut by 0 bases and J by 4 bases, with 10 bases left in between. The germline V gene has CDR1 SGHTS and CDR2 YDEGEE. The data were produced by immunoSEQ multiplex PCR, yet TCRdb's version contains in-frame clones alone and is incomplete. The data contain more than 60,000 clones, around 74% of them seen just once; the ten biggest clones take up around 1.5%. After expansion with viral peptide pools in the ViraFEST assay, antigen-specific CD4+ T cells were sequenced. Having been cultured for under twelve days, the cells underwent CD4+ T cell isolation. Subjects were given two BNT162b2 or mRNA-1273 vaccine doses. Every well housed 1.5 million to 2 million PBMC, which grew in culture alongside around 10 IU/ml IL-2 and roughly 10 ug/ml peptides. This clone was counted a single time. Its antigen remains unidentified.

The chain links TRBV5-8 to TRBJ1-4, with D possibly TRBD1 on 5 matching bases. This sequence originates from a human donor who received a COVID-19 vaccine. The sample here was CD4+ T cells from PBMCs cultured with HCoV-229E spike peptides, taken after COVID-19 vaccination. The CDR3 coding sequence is TGTGCCAGCAGCTTGGGGGCAGGGAGTAATGAAAAACTGTTTTTT. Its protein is CASSLGAGSNEKLFF.